The clone carrying this T cell receptor beta chain has just one count. Its antigen remains unknown. TCRdb's table, derived via immunoSEQ multiplex PCR, lists solely in-frame clones and lacks some. The data show tens of thousands of clones, approximately 81% seen once. Trimming shortened V by 4 bases and J by 0 bases, and 19 bases separated the two germline ends. CDR1 is MDHEN, CDR2 SYDVKM, per germline. The CDR3 length is 19 residues. Time point: recipient sample about 28 days before transplant, after cytoreduction. The sample is drawn from a study of T cell clonotyping in hematopoietic cell transplantation. Study results and caveats: No sorting was done, leaving CD4 and CD8 contributions mixed. Recipient TCR diversity dropped after transplant; expanded clonotypes rose from day 30 to 180.

The rearrangement links TRBV28 to TRBJ2-6; the D is unclear. This clonotype was obtained from a man aged 55 to 70 with acute myeloid leukemia. Some clones in this sample may be carry-over from other donors' samples. Source: peripheral blood mononuclear cells, taken before stem cell transplant. CDR3 sequence reads: CASSSTGPISYSGANVLTF. CDR3 bases: TGTGCCAGCAGTTCGACCGGGCCCATATCCTACTCTGGGGCCAACGTCCTGACTTTC.